The 16 T cell receptor beta chains reported below all come from one sample, sequenced in a study of cytomegalovirus exposure and HLA in healthy donors. Vbeta (60) and Jbeta (13) primers were used in the PCR. Using immunoSEQ multiplex PCR, the repertoire was profiled, and TCRdb retains in-frame clones only, with some absent. The sample is made up of about 70,000 clones, and the top ten hold roughly 2.3% of it. Sequencing was performed on PBMCs. The receptor source for this set is a female donor in good health and CMV-seropositive.

With respect to this clone: The junction departs from germline at one end; a sequencing error may be responsible. The chain employs TRBV4-2 and TRBJ2-3, with 13 bases aligning to TRBD2. The CDR3 is 18 amino acids. Per germline, CDR1 LGHNA and CDR2 YNFKEQ. CDR3 residues: CASSPTSGGSFGTDKQYF. The CDR3 DNA is TGTGCCAGCAGCCCGACTAGCGGGGGGAGTTTTGGCACAGATAAGCAGTATTTT.

This rearrangement joins TRBV6-5 to TRBJ1-2; 8 bases align to TRBD1. This CDR3 is 16 amino acids long. V was pared by 0 bases and J by 8 bases, with 11 bases of the junction left unmatched. The V gene's germline CDR1 is MNHEY and CDR2 SVGAGI. CDR3 nucleotide sequence: TGTGCCAGCAGTTACTCTCGACAGGGGATCCCTGAAGGCTACACCTTC. Translation: CASSYSRQGIPEGYTF.

V gene TRBV6-1 combines with J gene TRBJ1-4; the D gene is possibly TRBD1 (5 bases). Germline loops: CDR1 MNHNS, CDR2 SASEGT. The CDR3 loop spans 17 amino acids. The germline V and J ends were trimmed by 1 base and 7 bases, with 19 bases remaining between them. The CDR3 nucleotides are TGTGCCAGCAGTGAAGTTGTAGGGGCAGGCCCTCTTGAAAAACTGTTTTTT. Its protein is CASSEVVGAGPLEKLFF.

The genes are TRBV30 and TRBJ2-6, with D possibly being TRBD2 (6 bases). The CDR3 is 18 residues long. Germline assignment: CDR1 GTSNPN and CDR2 SVGIG (reference sequence). V was cut by 3 bases and J by 0 bases, with 18 bases left in between. Here the CDR3 reads CAWRHPGLLTSGANVLTF. CDR3 nucleotides: TGTGCCTGGAGACACCCGGGACTCCTAACCTCTGGGGCCAACGTCCTGACTTTC.

The V gene is TRBV18, the J gene TRBJ2-3; maybe TRBD1 (6 bases). Germline V gene lookup returns CDR1 KGHSH and CDR2 LQKENI. V lost 5 bases to trimming and J lost 3 bases, with 12 bases between them. The CDR3 spans 14 residues. CDR3 sequence: CASSIRGGTDTQYF. The CDR3 bases are TGTGCCAGCTCAATCAGAGGGGGTACAGATACGCAGTATTTT.

The chain recombines TRBV5-4 with TRBJ2-3, with D maybe TRBD2 (5 bases). The CDR3 runs 17 residues. Germline CDR1 and CDR2: SGHNT and YYREEE (reference sequence). Trimming left V 4 bases short and J 1 base short, with 19 bases between. CDR3 loop: CASSRMGSSERTDTQYF. The CDR3, as DNA: TGTGCCAGCAGCCGGATGGGGAGTAGCGAGCGCACAGATACGCAGTATTTT.

The gene calls are TRBV13 and TRBJ2-3; a weak D match, TRBD2 (6 bases). Germline V lookup: CDR1 PRHDT, CDR2 FYEKMQ (reference sequence). The V gene lost 1 base and the J gene lost 1 base, with 9 bases spanning the gap. CDR3 length: 15 amino acids. The CDR3 loop reads CASSLAPSGTDTQYF. CDR3 sequence (DNA): TGTGCCAGCAGCTTAGCCCCTAGCGGCACAGATACGCAGTATTTT. Combining the CDR3 with reference TRBV13 and TRBJ2-3 gives the whole variable domain AAGVIQSPRHLIKEKRETATLKCYPIPRHDTVYWYQQGPGQDPQFLISFYEKMQSDKGSIPDRFSAQQFSDYHSELNMSSLELGDSALYFCASSLAPSGTDTQYFGPGTRLTVL.

V and J are TRBV27 and TRBJ2-7, with TRBD2 as a possible D gene (6 bases). In germline, CDR1 is MNHEY, CDR2 SMNVEV (reference sequence). The CDR3 has 16 residues. V was trimmed by 5 bases and J by 2 bases, leaving 19 bases between them. The CDR3 sequence: CASSLQPGTLTYEQYF. CDR3 nucleotide sequence: TGTGCCAGCAGTCTGCAACCCGGGACTCTTACCTACGAGCAGTACTTC.

V usage is TRBV27 and J usage is TRBJ2-3; possible D gene TRBD2, 6 bases. The CDR3 runs 12 residues. Deletions cut 4 bases from V and 14 bases from J, with 16 bases between. The germline V gene encodes CDR1 MNHEY and CDR2 SMNVEV (reference sequence). The CDR3 DNA reads as TGTGCCAGCAGTTCCCGGGGGACCGCTCGGTATTTT. It yields the protein CASSSRGTARYF.

The chain has TRBV28 and TRBJ2-7, with 7 bases that match TRBD1. Unmatched junction bases numbered 6, after V lost 5 bases and J lost 2 bases. The CDR3 covers 14 residues. Germline V lookup: CDR1 MDHEN, CDR2 SYDVKM. The DNA of the CDR3 is TGTGCCAGCAGTCCGGGACAGAAAGCCTACGAGCAGTACTTC. As protein: CASSPGQKAYEQYF.

The rearrangement joins TRBV5-8 to TRBJ1-5; 7 nucleotides line up with TRBD1. V was pared by 3 bases and J by 4 bases, with 7 bases of the junction left unmatched. This CDR3 comprises 15 residues. Germline values: CDR1 SGHTS, CDR2 YDEGEE. CDR3 in DNA: TGTGCCAGCAGCTCATCGGGACAGCAGAATCAGCCCCAGCATTTT. Residues: CASSSSGQQNQPQHF.

The chain couples TRBV12-1 to TRBJ2-2; TRBD2, the table's D call, was not compared with the DNA. TRBV12-1 is classified as a pseudogene. CDR3 length: 18 amino acids. This CDR3 reads CASSFVGLAGFYDGELFF. DNA of the CDR3: TGTGCCAGCAGCTTTGTAGGACTAGCGGGATTCTATGACGGGGAGCTGTTTTTT.

V usage is TRBV6-5 and J usage is TRBJ2-2, with D possibly being TRBD2 (7 bases). The V gene lost 8 bases and the J gene lost 6 bases, with 19 bases spanning the gap. Germline V lookup: CDR1 MNHEY, CDR2 SVGAGI. The CDR3 runs 15 residues. DNA of the CDR3: TGTGCCAGCTCGCGGGGGCGGGGAAGGGCCGGGGAGCTGTTTTTT. Residues: CASSRGRGRAGELFF.

This chain joins TRBV28 and TRBJ2-3, with TRBD2 matching over 9 bases. Germline lookup yields CDR1 MDHEN and CDR2 SYDVKM. The CDR3 sequence is 17 residues long. Losses at the gene ends were 4 bases for V and 2 bases for J; bases not matched to a gene: 10. CDR3 bases: TGTGCCAGCAGTTACGGGGGCAGCGGGAGGCCCACAGATACGCAGTATTTT. Amino acids: CASSYGGSGRPTDTQYF.

Notes on this clone: This same CDR3 is encoded by further DNA sequences in the sample. Written as DNA, the CDR3 is TGTGCAAGCCGGGAATTGGGCTACACCTTC. This encodes CASRELGYTF. V usage is TRBV6-1 and J usage is TRBJ1-2, with D unresolved. Germline-derived CDR1 and CDR2 are MNHNS and SASEGT. The CDR3 loop spans 10 amino acids.

DNA for the CDR3: TGTGCCAGCAGTTTACAGGGAGCTGACAATCAGCCCCAGCATTTT. As protein: CASSLQGADNQPQHF. The chain has TRBV2 and TRBJ1-5; TRBD1 might be the D (6 bases). Germline CDR1 and CDR2: SNHLY and FYNNEI. Trimming removed 5 bases at V and 3 bases at J, with 14 bases between. The CDR3 extends over 15 amino acids.